This T cell receptor beta chain was sequenced during a study of blood T cell repertoires in COVID-19. Germline values: CDR1 SGHKS, CDR2 YYEKEE (reference sequence). This CDR3 spans 19 amino acids. With 4 bases clipped from V and 2 bases from J, the junction kept 17 bases outside the gene matches. Assay: immunoSEQ multiplex PCR; the TCRdb copy retains only in-frame clones and omits some. The sample records approximately 140,000 clones, around 90% being singletons. This clone appeared a single time. The rearrangement joins TRBV5-5 to TRBJ1-5, with 8 nucleotides matching TRBD1. The clonotype was recovered from a woman between 55 and 75 years old with active or convalescent COVID-19. Sequences were obtained from peripheral blood. The CDR3 DNA sequence: TGTGCCAGCAGCCGGGGGCTGGGACAGGCCCTTGGGGGCAATCAGCCCCAGCATTTT. Translating it yields CASSRGLGQALGGNQPQHF.